The text below deals with one T cell receptor (beta chain). Its specificity is unknown. Profiling relied on immunoSEQ multiplex PCR, and the TCRdb table lists in-frame clones only, not all of them. The data contain hundreds of thousands of clones, 85% to 95% of them singletons. Between the trimmed V and J ends, which lost 1 base and 5 bases, there was a span of 7 bases. In germline, CDR1 is LNHNV, CDR2 YYDKDF (reference sequence). The CDR3 has 13 amino acids. This sample stems from a study of shared clonotypes between healthy human individuals. General study results and limits: Clonotype sharing among donors, it was expected, would be affected by sequencing depth.

CD8 cells classed as naive were CD45RO-negative and positively selected for CCR7, excluding terminally differentiated effector memory CD45RA+ cells. There were only Caucasian adults among the donors, and all lived in Nashville, Tennessee. Sequencing input: naive CD8+ T cells sorted from blood. The source is a woman aged 25 to 39 in good health. V usage is TRBV15 and J usage is TRBJ2-3, with no clear D. CDR3 in amino acids: CATSRASIDTQYF. CDR3 DNA: TGTGCCACCAGCAGAGCCAGTATAGATACGCAGTATTTT.